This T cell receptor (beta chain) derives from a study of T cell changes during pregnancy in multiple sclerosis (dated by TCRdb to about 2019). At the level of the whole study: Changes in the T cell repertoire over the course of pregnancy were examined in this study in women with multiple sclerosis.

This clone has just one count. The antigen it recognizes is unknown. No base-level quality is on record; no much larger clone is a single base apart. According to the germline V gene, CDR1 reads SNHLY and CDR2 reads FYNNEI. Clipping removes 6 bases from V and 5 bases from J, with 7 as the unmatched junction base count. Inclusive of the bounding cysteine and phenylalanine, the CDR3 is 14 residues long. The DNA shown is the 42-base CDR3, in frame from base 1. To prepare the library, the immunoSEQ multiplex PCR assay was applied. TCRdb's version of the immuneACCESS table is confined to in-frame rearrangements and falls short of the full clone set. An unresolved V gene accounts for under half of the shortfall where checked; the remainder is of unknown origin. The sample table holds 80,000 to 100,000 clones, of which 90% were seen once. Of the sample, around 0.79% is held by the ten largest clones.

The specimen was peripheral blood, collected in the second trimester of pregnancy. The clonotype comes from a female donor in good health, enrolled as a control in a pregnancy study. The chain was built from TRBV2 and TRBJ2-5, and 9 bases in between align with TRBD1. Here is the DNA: TGTGCCAGCAGCGTAGGACAGGGGCTTGAGACCCAGTACTTC. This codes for CASSVGQGLETQYF.